One and the same sample provided the 5 T cell receptor beta chains below, sequenced in a study of OX40 agonist ivuxolimab in advanced cancers. Sequenced by immunoSEQ multiplex PCR; TCRdb stores in-frame clones only, minus some. The sample lists 50,000 to 75,000 clones, about 90% occurring once. This specimen was CD4+ or CD8+ T cells sorted from blood, taken in a trial of the OX40 agonist ivuxolimab. Receptors originate from an adult with an advanced solid tumor such as melanoma, head and neck, liver or kidney cancer.

This chain uses TRBV9 with TRBJ1-3; TRBD1 is a possible D gene (6 bases). Trimming took off 0 bases at V and 8 bases at J, with 15 bases between the two ends. There are 15 residues in the CDR3. Germline V gene data show CDR1 as SGDLS and CDR2 as YYNGEE. CDR3 residues: CASSVGRTGGDTIYF. CDR3 in DNA: TGTGCCAGCAGCGTAGGTCGGACGGGGGGCGACACCATATATTTT.

The chain is built from TRBV30 and TRBJ2-7; D could derive from TRBD1 or TRBD2 (7 bases each). The CDR3 is 12 amino acids. Per the germline V gene, CDR1 is GTSNPN and CDR2 is SVGIG (reference sequence). The V gene lost 7 bases and the J gene lost 4 bases, with 14 bases spanning the gap. DNA of the CDR3: TGTGCCTCACACCAGGGGGGGTACGAGCAGTACTTC. It encodes CASHQGGYEQYF.

The chain has TRBV5-6 and TRBJ1-5, with 7 nucleotides matching TRBD1. Looked up from germline, CDR1 is SGHDT and CDR2 is YYEEEE. V dropped 4 bases and J dropped 3; count of bases not matched to a gene: 4. The CDR3 totals 14 residues. This CDR3 reads CASSRDRVNQPQHF. As DNA, the CDR3 is TGTGCCAGCAGCCGCGACAGGGTCAATCAGCCCCAGCATTTT. Full variable domain (rest looked up from reference TRBV5-6 and TRBJ1-5): DAGVTQSPTHLIKTRGQQVTLRCSPKSGHDTVSWYQQALGQGPQFIFQYYEEEERQRGNFPDRFSGHQFPNYSSELNVNALLLGDSALYLCASSRDRVNQPQHFGDGTRLSIL.

The chain uses TRBV10-1 and TRBJ2-7, with a tentative D call TRBD1 (6 bases). The CDR3 contains 14 residues. CDR1 and CDR2 (germline): WNHNN, SYGVQD (reference sequence). V lost 6 bases and J 3 bases, leaving 15 bases between the germline ends. CDR3 nucleotides: TGCGCCAGCAGCGGCCCGGACAGTCACTACGAGCAGTACTTC. Translated: CASSGPDSHYEQYF.

The CDR3 region is CASSLARRGYTF. CDR3 DNA sequence: TGTGCCAGCAGCTTGGCCCGACGAGGCTACACCTTC. This sequence joins TRBV5-6 and TRBJ1-2, with no clear D. CDR1 is SGHDT and CDR2 is YYEEEE in the germline V gene. Trimming stripped 0 bases from V and 8 bases from J, with 8 bases between. This CDR3 spans 12 amino acids.